The sequence of this TCR beta chain was determined in a study of T-cell memory formation after mild COVID-19. A remark on this clonotype: Its antigen is unidentified.

V was trimmed by 4 bases and J by 0 bases, leaving 11 bases between them. Germline CDR1 and CDR2: MNHNS and SASEGT. The CDR3 extends over 15 amino acids. UMIs and sample barcodes were carried by the TCR alpha and TCR beta cDNA libraries that 5'RACE produced using constant-segment primers. TCRdb used MiXCR to reprocess the 5' RACE reads, holding one entry per CDR3 protein. The repertoire holds fewer than 500,000 distinct CDR3 sequences, with nearly 25% as singletons. General study points: Mostly located in CM and EM were contracting CD4+ clones, with contracting CD8+ clones located in EMRA. Clones shrinking from day 15 to 85 showed even CD4/CD8 mixes; later expanders tilted CD4+.

Sequencing was performed on PBMCs or a T cell subset sorted from them (not recorded which). This receptor was obtained from an adult woman who had mild COVID-19 (a few samples of this study predate the infection). Cell type and time point are not known. V gene TRBV6-1 combines with J gene TRBJ2-3; D is unresolved. DNA for the CDR3: TGTGCCAGCAGTGGGATACCGTATAGCACAGATACGCAGTATTTT. Amino acid sequence: CASSGIPYSTDTQYF.